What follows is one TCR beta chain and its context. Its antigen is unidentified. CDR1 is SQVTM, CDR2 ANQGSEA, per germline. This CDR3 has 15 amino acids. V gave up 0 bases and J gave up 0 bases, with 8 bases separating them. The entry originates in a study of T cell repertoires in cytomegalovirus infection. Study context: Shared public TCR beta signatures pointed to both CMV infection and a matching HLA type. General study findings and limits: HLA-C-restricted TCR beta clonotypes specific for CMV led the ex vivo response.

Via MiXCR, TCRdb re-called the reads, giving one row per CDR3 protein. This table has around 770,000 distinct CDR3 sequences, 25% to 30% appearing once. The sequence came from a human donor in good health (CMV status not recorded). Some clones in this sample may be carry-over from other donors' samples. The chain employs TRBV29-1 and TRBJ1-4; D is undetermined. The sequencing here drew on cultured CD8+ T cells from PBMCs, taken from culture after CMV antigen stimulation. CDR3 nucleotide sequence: TGCAGCGTTGAAGATGCCTTCTCAACTAATGAAAAACTGTTTTTT. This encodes CSVEDAFSTNEKLFF.